This paragraph reports one TCR beta chain. The target antigen is unknown. V gave up 6 bases and J gave up 5 bases; unmatched junction bases: 0. The CDR3 has 13 amino acids. Via MiXCR, TCRdb re-called the 5' RACE reads, giving one row per CDR3 protein. The table has fewer than 150,000 distinct CDR3 sequences, 5% to 6.5% seen once. This specimen comes from a study of T-cell memory formation after mild COVID-19. Study outcomes and limitations: Shrinking CD4+ clones resided mostly in CM and EM, and CD8+ ones in EMRA.

The chain combines TRBV12-3 or TRBV12-4 with TRBJ2-5, with 13 bases lining up with TRBD2. The sequenced sample consisted of PBMCs or a T cell subset sorted from them (not recorded which). The receptor was derived from an adult woman who had mild COVID-19 (a few samples of this study predate the infection). Cell type and time point are not known. The CDR3 sequence: CASRLAGGETQYF. The CDR3 bases are TGTGCCAGCAGACTAGCGGGAGGGGAGACCCAGTACTTC.